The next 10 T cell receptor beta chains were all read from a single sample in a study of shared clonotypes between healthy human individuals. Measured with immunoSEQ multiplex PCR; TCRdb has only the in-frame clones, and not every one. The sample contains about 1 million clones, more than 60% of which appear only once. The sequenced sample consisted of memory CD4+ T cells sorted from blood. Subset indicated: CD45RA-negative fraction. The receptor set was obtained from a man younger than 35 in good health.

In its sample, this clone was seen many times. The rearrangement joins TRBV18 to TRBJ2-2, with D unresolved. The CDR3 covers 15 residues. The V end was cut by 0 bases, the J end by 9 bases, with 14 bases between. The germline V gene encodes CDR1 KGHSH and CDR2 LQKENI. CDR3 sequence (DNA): TGTGCCAGCTCACCACCGTCCCTCGCAGCCCGGGAGCTGTTTTTT. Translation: CASSPPSLAARELFF. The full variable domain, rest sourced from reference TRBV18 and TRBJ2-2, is NAGVMQNPRHLVRRRGQEARLRCSPMKGHSHVYWYRQLPEEGLKFMVYLQKENIIDESGMPKERFSAEFPKEGPSILRIQQVVRGDSAAYFCASSPPSLAARELFFGEGSRLTVL.

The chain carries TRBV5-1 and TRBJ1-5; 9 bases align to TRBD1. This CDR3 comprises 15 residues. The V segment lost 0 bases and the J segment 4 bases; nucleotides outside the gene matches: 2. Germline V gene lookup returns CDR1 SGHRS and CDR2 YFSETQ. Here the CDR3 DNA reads TGCGCCAGCAGCTTGGGGGGACAGGGTAATCAGCCCCAGCATTTT. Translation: CASSLGGQGNQPQHF.

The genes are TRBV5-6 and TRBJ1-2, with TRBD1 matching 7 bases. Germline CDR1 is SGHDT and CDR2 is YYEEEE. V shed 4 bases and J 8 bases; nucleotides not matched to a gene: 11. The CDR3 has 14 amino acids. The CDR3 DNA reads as TGTGCCAGCAGCGCGGACAGGCGGAGGGGCGGCTACACCTTC. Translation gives CASSADRRRGGYTF. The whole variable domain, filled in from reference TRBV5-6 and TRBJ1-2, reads DAGVTQSPTHLIKTRGQQVTLRCSPKSGHDTVSWYQQALGQGPQFIFQYYEEEERQRGNFPDRFSGHQFPNYSSELNVNALLLGDSALYLCASSADRRRGGYTFGSGTRLTVV.

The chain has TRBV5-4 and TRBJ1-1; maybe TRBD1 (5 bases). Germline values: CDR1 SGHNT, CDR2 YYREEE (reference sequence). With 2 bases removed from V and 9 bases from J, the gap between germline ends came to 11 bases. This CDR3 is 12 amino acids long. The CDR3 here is CASSFDTGQAFF. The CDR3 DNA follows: TGTGCCAGCAGCTTCGATACGGGGCAAGCTTTCTTT.

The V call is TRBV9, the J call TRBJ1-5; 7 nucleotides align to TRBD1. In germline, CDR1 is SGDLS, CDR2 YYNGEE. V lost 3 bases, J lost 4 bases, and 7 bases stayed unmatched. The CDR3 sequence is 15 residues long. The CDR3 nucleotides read TGTGCCAGCAGCGCGACAGGGACCGAGAATCAGCCCCAGCATTTT. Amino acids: CASSATGTENQPQHF.

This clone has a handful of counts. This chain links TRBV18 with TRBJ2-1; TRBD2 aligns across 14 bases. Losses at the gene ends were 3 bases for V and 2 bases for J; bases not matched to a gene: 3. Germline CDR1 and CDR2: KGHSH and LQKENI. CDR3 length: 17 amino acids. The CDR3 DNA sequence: TGTGCCAGCTCACCGTCGGGACTAGCGGGGGCCTACAATGAGCAGTTCTTC. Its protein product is CASSPSGLAGAYNEQFF. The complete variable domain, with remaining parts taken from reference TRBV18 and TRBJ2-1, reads NAGVMQNPRHLVRRRGQEARLRCSPMKGHSHVYWYRQLPEEGLKFMVYLQKENIIDESGMPKERFSAEFPKEGPSILRIQQVVRGDSAAYFCASSPSGLAGAYNEQFFGPGTRLTVL.

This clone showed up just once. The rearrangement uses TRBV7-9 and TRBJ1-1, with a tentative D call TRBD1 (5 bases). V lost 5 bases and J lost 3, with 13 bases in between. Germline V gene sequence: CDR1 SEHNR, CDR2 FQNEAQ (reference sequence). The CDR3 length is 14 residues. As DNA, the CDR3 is TGTGCCAGCAGCGTGGGGAGGGGTGACACTGAAGCTTTCTTT. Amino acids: CASSVGRGDTEAFF.

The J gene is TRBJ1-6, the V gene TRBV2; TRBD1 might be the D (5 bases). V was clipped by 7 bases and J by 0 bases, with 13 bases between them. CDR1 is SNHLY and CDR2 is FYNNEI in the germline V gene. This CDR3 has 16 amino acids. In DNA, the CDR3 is TGTGCCAGCATGGGGACTGACAGCTCCTATAATTCACCCCTCCACTTT. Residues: CASMGTDSSYNSPLHF.

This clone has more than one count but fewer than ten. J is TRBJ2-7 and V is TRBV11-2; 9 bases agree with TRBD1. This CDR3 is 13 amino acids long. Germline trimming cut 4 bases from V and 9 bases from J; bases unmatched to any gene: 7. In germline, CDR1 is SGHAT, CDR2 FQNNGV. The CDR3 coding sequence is TGTGCCAGCAGCTGGGACAGGGAAAAGGGGCAGTACTTC. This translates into CASSWDREKGQYF.

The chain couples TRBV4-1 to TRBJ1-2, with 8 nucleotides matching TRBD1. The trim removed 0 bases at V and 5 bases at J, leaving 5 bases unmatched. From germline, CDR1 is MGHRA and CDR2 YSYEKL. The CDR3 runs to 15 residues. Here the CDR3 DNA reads TGCGCCAGCAGCCAAGAGACAGGGGTGGCTTATGGCTACACCTTC. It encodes CASSQETGVAYGYTF.